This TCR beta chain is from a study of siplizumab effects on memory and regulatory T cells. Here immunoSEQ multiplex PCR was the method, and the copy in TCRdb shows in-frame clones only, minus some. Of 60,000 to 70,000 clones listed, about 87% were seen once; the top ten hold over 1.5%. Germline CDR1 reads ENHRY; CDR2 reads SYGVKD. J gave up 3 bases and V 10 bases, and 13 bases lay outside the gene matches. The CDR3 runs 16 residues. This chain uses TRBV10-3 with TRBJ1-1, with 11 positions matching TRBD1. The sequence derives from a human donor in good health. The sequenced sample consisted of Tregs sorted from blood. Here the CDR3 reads CASTRTGGVSDTEAFF. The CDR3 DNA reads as TGTGCCAGTACGCGGACAGGGGGCGTCTCGGACACTGAAGCTTTCTTT.